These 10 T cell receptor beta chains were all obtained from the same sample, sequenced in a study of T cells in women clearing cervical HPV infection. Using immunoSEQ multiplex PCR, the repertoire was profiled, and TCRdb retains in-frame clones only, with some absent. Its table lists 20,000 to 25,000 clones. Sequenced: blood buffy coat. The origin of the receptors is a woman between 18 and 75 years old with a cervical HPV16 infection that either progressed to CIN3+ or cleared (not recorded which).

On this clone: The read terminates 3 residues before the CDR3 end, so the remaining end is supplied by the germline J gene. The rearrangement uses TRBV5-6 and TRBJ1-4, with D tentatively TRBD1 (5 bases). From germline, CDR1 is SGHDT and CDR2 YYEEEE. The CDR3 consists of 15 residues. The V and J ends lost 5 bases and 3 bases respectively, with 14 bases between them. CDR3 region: CASSTLGGANEKLFF. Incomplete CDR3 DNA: TGTGCCAGCAGTACTCTTGGGGGGGCTAATGAAAAA.

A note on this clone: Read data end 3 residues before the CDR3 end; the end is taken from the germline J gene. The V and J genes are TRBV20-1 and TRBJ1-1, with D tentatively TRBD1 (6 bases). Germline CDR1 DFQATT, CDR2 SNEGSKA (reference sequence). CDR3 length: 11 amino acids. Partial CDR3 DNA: TGCAGTGCTTTCAGGGGTCGGGAA. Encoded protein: CSAFRGRE. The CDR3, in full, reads CSAFRGREAFF.

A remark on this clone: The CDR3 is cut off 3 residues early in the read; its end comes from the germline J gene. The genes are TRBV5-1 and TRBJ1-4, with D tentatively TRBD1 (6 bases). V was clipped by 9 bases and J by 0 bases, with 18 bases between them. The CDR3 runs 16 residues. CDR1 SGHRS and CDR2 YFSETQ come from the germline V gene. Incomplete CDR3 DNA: TGCGCCACCCGTACAGGGACCCTTGCAACTAATGAAAAA. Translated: CATRTGTLATNEK. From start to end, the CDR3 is CATRTGTLATNEKLFF.

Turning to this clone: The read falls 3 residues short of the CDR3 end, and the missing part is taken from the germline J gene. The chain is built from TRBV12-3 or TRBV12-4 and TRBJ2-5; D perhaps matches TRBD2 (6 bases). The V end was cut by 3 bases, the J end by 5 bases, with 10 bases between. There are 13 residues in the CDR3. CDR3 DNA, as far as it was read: TGTGCCAGCAGTTTCGGAGGGGTTGAGACC. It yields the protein CASSFGGVET. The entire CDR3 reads CASSFGGVETQYF.

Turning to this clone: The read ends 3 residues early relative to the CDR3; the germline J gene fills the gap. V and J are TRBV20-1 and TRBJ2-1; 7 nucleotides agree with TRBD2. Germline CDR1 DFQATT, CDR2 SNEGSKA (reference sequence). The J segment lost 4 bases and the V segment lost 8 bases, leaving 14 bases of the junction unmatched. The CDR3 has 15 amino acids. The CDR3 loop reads CSPQFGRRGYNEQFF. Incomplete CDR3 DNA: TGCAGTCCCCAGTTCGGGAGGAGGGGTTACAATGAG.

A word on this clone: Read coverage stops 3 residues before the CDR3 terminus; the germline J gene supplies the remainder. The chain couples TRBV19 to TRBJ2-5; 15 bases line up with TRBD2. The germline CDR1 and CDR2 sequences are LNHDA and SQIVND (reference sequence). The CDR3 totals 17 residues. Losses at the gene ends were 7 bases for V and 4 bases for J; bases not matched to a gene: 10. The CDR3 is CASTPGLAGGGGETQYF. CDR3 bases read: TGTGCCAGTACCCCGGGACTAGCGGGGGGTGGAGGAGAGACC.

Incomplete CDR3 DNA: TGTGCCAGTAGGCAGGCTGGCGAGACC. Translation gives CASRQAGET. The whole CDR3 protein is CASRQAGETQYF. V usage is TRBV19 and J usage is TRBJ2-5, with unresolved D. The read comes to an end 3 residues before the CDR3 does, leaving the germline J gene to fill in the end. This CDR3 is built from 12 residues. CDR1 is LNHDA, CDR2 SQIVND, per germline (reference sequence). Trimming removed 6 bases from V and 5 bases from J, with 10 bases in between.

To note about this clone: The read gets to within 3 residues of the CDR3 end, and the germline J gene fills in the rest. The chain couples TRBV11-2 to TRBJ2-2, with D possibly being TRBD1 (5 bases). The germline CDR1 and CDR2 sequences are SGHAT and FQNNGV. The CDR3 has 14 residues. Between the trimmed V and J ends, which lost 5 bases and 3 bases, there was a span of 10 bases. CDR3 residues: CASSLTGYTGELFF. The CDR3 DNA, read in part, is TGTGCCAGCAGCCTAACAGGCTACACCGGGGAG. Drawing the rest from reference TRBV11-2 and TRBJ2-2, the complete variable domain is EAGVAQSPRYKIIEKRQSVAFWCNPISGHATLYWYQQILGQGPKLLIQFQNNGVVDDSQLPKDRFSAERLKGVDSTLKIQPAKLEDSAVYLCASSLTGYTGELFFGEGSRLTVL.

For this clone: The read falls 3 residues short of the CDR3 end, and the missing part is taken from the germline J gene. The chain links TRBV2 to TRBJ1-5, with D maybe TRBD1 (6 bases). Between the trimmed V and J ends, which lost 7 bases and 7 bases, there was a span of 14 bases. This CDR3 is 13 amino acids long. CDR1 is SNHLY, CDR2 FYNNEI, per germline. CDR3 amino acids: CASTMEGGQPQHF. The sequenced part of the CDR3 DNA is TGTGCCAGCACTATGGAGGGGGGGCAGCCC. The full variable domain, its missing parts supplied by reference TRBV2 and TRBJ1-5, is EPEVTQTPSHQVTQMGQEVILRCVPISNHLYFYWYRQILGQKVEFLVSFYNNEISEKSEIFDDQFSVERPDGSNFTLKIRSTKLEDSAMYFCASTMEGGQPQHFGDGTRLSIL.

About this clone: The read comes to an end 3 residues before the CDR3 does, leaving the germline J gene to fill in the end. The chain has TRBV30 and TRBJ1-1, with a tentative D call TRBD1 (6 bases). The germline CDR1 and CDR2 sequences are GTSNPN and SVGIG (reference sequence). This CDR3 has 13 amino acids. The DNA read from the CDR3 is TGTGCCTGGTGGACAGAATACATCCAGGGG. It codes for CAWWTEYIQG. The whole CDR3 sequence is CAWWTEYIQGAFF.